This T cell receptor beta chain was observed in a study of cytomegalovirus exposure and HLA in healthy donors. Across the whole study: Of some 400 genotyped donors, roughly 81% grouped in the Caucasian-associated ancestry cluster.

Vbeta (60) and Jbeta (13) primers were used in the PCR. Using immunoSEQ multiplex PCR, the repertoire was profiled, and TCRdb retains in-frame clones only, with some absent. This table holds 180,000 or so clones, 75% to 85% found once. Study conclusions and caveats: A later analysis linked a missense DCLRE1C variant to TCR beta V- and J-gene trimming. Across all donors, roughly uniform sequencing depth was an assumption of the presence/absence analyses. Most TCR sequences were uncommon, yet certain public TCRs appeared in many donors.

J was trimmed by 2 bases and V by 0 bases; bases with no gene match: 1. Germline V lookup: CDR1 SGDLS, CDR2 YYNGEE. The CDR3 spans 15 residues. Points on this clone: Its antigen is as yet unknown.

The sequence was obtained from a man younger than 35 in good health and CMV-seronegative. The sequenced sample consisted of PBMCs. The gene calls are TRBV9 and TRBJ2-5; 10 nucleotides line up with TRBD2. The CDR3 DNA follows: TGTGCCAGCAGCGTAGGGACTAGCGGTCAAGAGACCCAGTACTTC. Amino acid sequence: CASSVGTSGQETQYF.